Listed here are 19 T cell receptor beta chains from one sample, sequenced in a study of shared clonotypes between healthy human individuals (dated by TCRdb to the early 2020s). Library prep was done by the immunoSEQ multiplex PCR assay. Here the immuneACCESS table is served through TCRdb, limited to in-frame sequences with V and J called. Missing clones are a known gap in these copies; in checked studies unresolved V genes cover under half, and the rest lacks a known reason. The sample table holds about 1 million clones, of which approximately 80% were seen once. Under 0.65% of the sample comes from the top ten. The sample was memory CD4+ T cells from PBMCs. The intended sense of this specimen's cell subset or site label: CD45RA-negative fraction. The origin of the receptors is a man between 18 and 35 years old in good health. Some clones in this sample may be carry-over from other donors' samples.

V gene TRBV4-1 combines with J gene TRBJ2-4; maybe TRBD2 (6 bases). This CDR3 is 16 amino acids long. V lost 3 bases and J lost 1, with 13 bases in between. Germline lookup yields CDR1 MGHRA and CDR2 YSYEKL. DNA of the CDR3: TGCGCCAGCAGCCATGGGTATCGGGGGGCCAAAAACATTCAGTACTTC. It is translated as CASSHGYRGAKNIQYF.

V usage is TRBV9 and J usage is TRBJ1-3; D is perhaps TRBD1 (5 bases). The CDR3 contains 20 residues. In germline, CDR1 is SGDLS, CDR2 YYNGEE. The V end lost 0 bases, the J end lost 2 bases, and 24 bases lay between the germline ends. The CDR3 nucleotides read TGTGCCAGCAGCGTAGTGCCAAGGGCAGGGATAATGATTGCTGGAAACACCATATATTTT. The encoded protein is CASSVVPRAGIMIAGNTIYF.

This chain links TRBV28 with TRBJ2-3; 14 nucleotides agree with TRBD2. The germline CDR1 and CDR2 sequences are MDHEN and SYDVKM. V lost 1 base, J lost 4 bases, and 10 bases stayed unmatched. This CDR3 is built from 19 residues. DNA for the CDR3: TGTGCCAGCAGTTTATACGGATATAGGGGACTAGCGGGAGCAGATACGCAGTATTTT. Encoded protein: CASSLYGYRGLAGADTQYF.

The chain recombines TRBV19 with TRBJ1-5; 11 bases line up with TRBD1. Germline trimming cut 6 bases from V and 5 bases from J; bases unmatched to any gene: 9. Germline values: CDR1 LNHDA, CDR2 SQIVND (reference sequence). The CDR3 sequence is 16 residues long. CDR3 region: CASREWDRGADQPQHF. Written as DNA, the CDR3 is TGTGCCAGTAGGGAATGGGACAGGGGGGCGGATCAGCCCCAGCATTTT.

The genes are TRBV6-6 and TRBJ2-7; 7 bases fit TRBD1. The J segment lost 0 bases and the V segment lost 5 bases, leaving 4 bases of the junction unmatched. The CDR3 runs to 14 residues. Germline V lookup: CDR1 MNHNY, CDR2 SVGAGI (reference sequence). In DNA, the CDR3 is TGTGCCAGCAGTGCACAGGGGTCCTCCTACGAGCAGTACTTC. Protein product: CASSAQGSSYEQYF.

The rearrangement joins TRBV28 to TRBJ2-1, with 11 positions matching TRBD2. CDR1 is MDHEN and CDR2 is SYDVKM in the germline V gene. CDR3 length: 16 amino acids. Trimming at V came to 1 base and at J to 8 bases, leaving 7 bases not matched to a gene. Here the CDR3 reads CASSLLPSGRTDEQFF. In DNA form, the CDR3 reads TGTGCCAGCAGTTTATTACCTAGCGGGAGGACGGATGAGCAGTTCTTC.

The chain links TRBV7-3 to TRBJ2-1, with unresolved D. The CDR3 sequence is 13 residues long. CDR1 and CDR2 from the germline V gene are SGHTA and FQGTGA. V was cut by 1 base and J by 5 bases, with 6 bases left in between. The CDR3 spells CASSLSGNNEQFF. In DNA, the CDR3 is TGTGCCAGCAGCTTAAGTGGGAACAATGAGCAGTTCTTC.

The V call is TRBV7-3, the J call TRBJ2-7; 8 positions match TRBD2. Germline loops: CDR1 SGHTA, CDR2 FQGTGA. The CDR3 is 15 residues long. V lost 2 bases to trimming and J lost 4 bases; unmatched junction nucleotides: 7. The CDR3 region is CASSLGASGSYEQYF. CDR3 DNA: TGTGCCAGCAGCTTAGGAGCGAGCGGGAGTTACGAGCAGTACTTC.

About this clone: Distinct nucleotide sequences in the sample also encode this CDR3. For the CDR3, the DNA is TGTGCCAGCAGCCTGGGACTAGCGGGAGGGTCAGATACGCAGTATTTT. Its protein product is CASSLGLAGGSDTQYF. The genes are TRBV11-3 and TRBJ2-3, with 16 bases that match TRBD2. The V gene end was trimmed by 5 bases and the J gene end by 4 bases; junction bases not matched to a gene: 3. The CDR3 length is 16 residues. Per the germline V gene, CDR1 is SGHNT and CDR2 is YENEEA.

V and J are TRBV7-9 and TRBJ2-5; no clear D. Germline V lookup: CDR1 SEHNR, CDR2 FQNEAQ (reference sequence). With 2 bases removed from V and 5 bases from J, the gap between germline ends came to 18 bases. CDR3 length: 16 residues. The CDR3 sequence: CASSLFWLVNAETQYF. The CDR3 nucleotides read TGTGCCAGCAGCTTATTTTGGCTAGTGAATGCGGAGACCCAGTACTTC.

On this clone itself: Other DNA sequences in this specimen translate into the identical CDR3. The genes are TRBV6-5 and TRBJ2-6, with D perhaps assigned TRBD1 or TRBD2 (5 bases each). V dropped 8 bases and J dropped 2 bases, with 7 bases sitting between them. Germline V gene lookup returns CDR1 MNHEY and CDR2 SVGAGI. The CDR3 extends over 13 amino acids. The CDR3 DNA reads as TGTGCCAGCCGAGGGGCTGGGGCCAACGTCCTGACTTTC. Its translation is CASRGAGANVLTF.

This chain connects TRBV2 to TRBJ1-1; TRBD1 matches 11 bases. This CDR3 spans 17 amino acids. The V and J ends lost 6 bases and 1 base, in that order; junction bases with no gene match: 10. CDR1 is SNHLY, CDR2 FYNNEI, per germline. CDR3 residues: CASSSSGTGGPNTEAFF. The CDR3 DNA is TGTGCCAGCAGCTCTTCCGGGACAGGGGGACCGAACACTGAAGCTTTCTTT.

V is TRBV5-1 and J is TRBJ2-4, with TRBD2 matching over 11 bases. The V segment lost 1 base and the J segment 5 bases; nucleotides outside the gene matches: 5. CDR3 size: 16 residues. Germline CDR1 is SGHRS and CDR2 is YFSETQ. CDR3 amino acids: CASSLFLAGGENIQYF. In DNA form, the CDR3 reads TGCGCCAGCAGCTTGTTTTTAGCGGGAGGGGAAAACATTCAGTACTTC.

V is TRBV9 and J is TRBJ1-1; D possibly corresponds to TRBD1 (5 bases). Deletions cut 1 base from V and 0 bases from J, with 10 bases between. CDR1 and CDR2 from the germline V gene are SGDLS and YYNGEE. The CDR3 totals 15 residues. CDR3 DNA sequence: TGTGCCAGCAGCGTATCTGGGACGGTGAACACTGAAGCTTTCTTT. Amino acids: CASSVSGTVNTEAFF.

The chain joins TRBV28 to TRBJ1-5, with TRBD1 matching 9 bases. V shed 2 bases and J 4 bases; nucleotides not matched to a gene: 9. Germline loops: CDR1 MDHEN, CDR2 SYDVKM. This CDR3 comprises 17 residues. CDR3: CASSLIRGTGKNQPQHF. The CDR3 nucleotides are TGTGCCAGCAGTTTAATACGTGGGACAGGGAAAAATCAGCCCCAGCATTTT.

This clone was seen just once. The V call is TRBV28, the J call TRBJ2-1, with 7 bases matching TRBD2. The CDR3 covers 15 residues. CDR1 and CDR2 from the germline V gene are MDHEN and SYDVKM. The V gene end was trimmed by 8 bases and the J gene end by 2 bases; junction bases not matched to a gene: 9. The CDR3 DNA reads as TGTGCCAGCCCCCCTAGCGGAAGTCCCTACAATGAGCAGTTCTTC. Translated, it gives CASPPSGSPYNEQFF.

The chain has TRBV14 and TRBJ1-1; D uncertain. In germline, CDR1 is SGHDN, CDR2 FVKESK. This CDR3 region has 18 residues. Trimming removed 1 base from V and 5 bases from J, with 23 bases in between. In nucleotides, the CDR3 is TGTGCCAGCAGCCAAGTTTCCCGGAGATGGAGAGTAGGTACTGAAGCTTTCTTT. Translating it yields CASSQVSRRWRVGTEAFF.

The chain carries TRBV28 and TRBJ2-1; 7 positions agree with TRBD2. From germline, CDR1 is MDHEN and CDR2 SYDVKM. With V trimmed by 4 bases and J by 4 bases, 16 bases remained unmatched. The CDR3 consists of 18 residues. CDR3 DNA: TGTGCCAGCAGTTCCCATGGTTGGGGGAGGGATTCATACAATGAGCAGTTCTTC. It specifies CASSSHGWGRDSYNEQFF.

The rearrangement uses TRBV19 and TRBJ2-7, with 8 positions matching TRBD1. The CDR3 runs 15 residues. Trimming cost V 4 bases and J 7 bases; bases outside gene matches: 12. Germline V lookup: CDR1 LNHDA, CDR2 SQIVND (reference sequence). The CDR3: CASSRTDRDAGEQYF. The CDR3 DNA is TGTGCCAGTAGTAGAACGGACAGGGACGCGGGGGAGCAGTACTTC.